This record covers a single T cell receptor (beta chain). Under the authors' procedure: For nucleated cells, counts were estimated from reference gene primer amplification. Assay used: immunoSEQ multiplex PCR; TCRdb lists only in-frame clones, some missing. V and J calls and clone size are as listed in that table; D and trimming were resolved from the DNA. The table has approximately 530,000 clones, about 88% seen once. This record comes from a study of blood T cell repertoires in COVID-19. Overall study context: Samples taken during acute and convalescent COVID-19 were collected in the United States, Italy and Spain. The cDNA or gDNA used as material had been derived from T cells, B-cell-depleted T cells, or PBMCs.

Enrolled during active infection, Seattle patients were then followed longitudinally. The receptor's source is a woman aged 45-65 years with COVID-19, enrolled during active disease. Material for sequencing was peripheral blood.

The CDR3 DNA reads TGTGCCAGCAGCTTCGAGGGGACAGGGATGTCCATTCAGTACTTC. It specifies CASSFEGTGMSIQYF. The chain carries TRBV5-6 and TRBJ2-4; TRBD1 matches 9 bases. The CDR3 extends over 15 amino acids. Germline V gene sequence: CDR1 SGHDT, CDR2 YYEEEE. Trimming removed 2 bases from V and 9 bases from J; junction bases left unmatched: 9. Full variable domain (rest looked up from reference TRBV5-6 and TRBJ2-4): DAGVTQSPTHLIKTRGQQVTLRCSPKSGHDTVSWYQQALGQGPQFIFQYYEEEERQRGNFPDRFSGHQFPNYSSELNVNALLLGDSALYLCASSFEGTGMSIQYFGAGTRLSVL.